Listed below are T cell receptor beta chains from one sample, sequenced in a study of blood T cell repertoires in COVID-19. Produced via immunoSEQ multiplex PCR; TCRdb's table is partial and in-frame only. The sample lists around 430,000 clones; roughly 88% were seen once. The sequenced sample was peripheral blood. Receptor source: a woman in her forties or fifties with COVID-19, enrolled during active disease. CDR3s include the opening cysteine and the closing phenylalanine or tryptophan. Each record gives: clone size, CDR3 length, D gene, J gene, V gene, CDR3 protein, CDR3 DNA. D genes are given only for firm matches. Only some rows state a clone size, as once, few, many or a class for expanded clones.

many	15	TRBD1	TRBJ1-3	TRBV18	CASSQEQGTGNTIYF	TGTGCCAGCTCACAAGAACAGGGGACTGGAAACACCATATATTTT
.	15	.	TRBJ2-1	TRBV27	CASSLWGSGHNEQFF	TGTGCCAGCAGTTTATGGGGCAGCGGGCACAATGAGCAGTTCTTC
.	18	TRBD1	TRBJ1-1	TRBV11-2	CASSLRSRDRGPNTEAFF	TGTGCCAGCAGCCTGAGGTCCCGGGACAGGGGCCCGAACACTGAAGCTTTCTTT
few	14	TRBD1	TRBJ2-2	TRBV7-9	CARTGAGNTGELFF	TGTGCCAGGACAGGGGCGGGGAACACCGGGGAGCTGTTTTTT
.	15	TRBD1	TRBJ1-2	TRBV5-5	CASSPRDRVLYGYTF	TGTGCCAGCAGCCCCCGGGACAGGGTCCTATATGGCTACACCTTC
.	11	.	TRBJ2-7	TRBV7-2	CATSARYEQYF	TGTGCCACCTCAGCTAGGTACGAGCAGTACTTC
.	14	.	TRBJ1-1	TRBV12-2	CASLKTGLNTEAFF	TGTGCAAGTCTCAAGACAGGATTAAACACTGAAGCTTTCTTT
.	14	TRBD2	TRBJ2-7	TRBV2	CASSETAGDYEQYF	TGTGCCAGCAGTGAGACGGCGGGGGACTACGAGCAGTACTTC
.	16	.	TRBJ2-5	TRBV9	CASSVDLLAPKETQYF	TGTGCCAGCAGCGTAGACCTACTAGCACCGAAAGAGACCCAGTACTTC
.	15	TRBD1	TRBJ2-7	TRBV15	CATSRPGQVAYEQYF	TGTGCCACCAGCAGGCCGGGACAGGTGGCCTACGAGCAGTACTTC
few	14	.	TRBJ1-2	TRBV2	CASSDRTAVYGYTF	TGTGCCAGCAGTGATAGGACTGCCGTCTATGGCTACACCTTC
.	15	.	TRBJ2-2	TRBV5-1	CASSPGSSNTGELFF	TGCGCCAGCAGCCCGGGGTCTTCGAACACCGGGGAGCTGTTTTTT
.	16	TRBD2	TRBJ2-3	TRBV27	CASSSGTSGYTDTQYF	TGTGCCAGCAGTTCCGGGACTAGCGGCTACACAGATACGCAGTATTTT
.	18	.	TRBJ2-5	TRBV2	CASSEATGERWWQETQYF	TGTGCCAGCAGTGAAGCGACGGGGGAGAGGTGGTGGCAAGAGACCCAGTACTTC
.	14	TRBD2	TRBJ2-2	TRBV20-1	CSASRGGDLEELFF	TGCAGTGCTAGTAGGGGAGGGGATCTTGAGGAGCTGTTTTTT
.	14	.	TRBJ1-1	TRBV19	CASKEAAGKTEAFF	TGTGCCAGTAAGGAGGCAGCCGGGAAGACTGAAGCTTTCTTT
.	13	.	TRBJ1-1	TRBV7-8	CASSAQINTEAFF	TGTGCCAGCAGCGCACAGATAAACACTGAAGCTTTCTTT
.	12	.	TRBJ1-1	TRBV30	CAFDRRNTEAFF	TGTGCATTCGACAGGAGGAACACTGAAGCTTTCTTT